This is a list of T cell receptor beta chains from one sample in a study of blood T cell repertoires in COVID-19. Data came from immunoSEQ multiplex PCR; TCRdb stores just in-frame clones and leaves some out. The sample has almost 85,000 clones; approximately 90% are singletons. Sequenced input: PBMCs or T cells enriched from blood (not recorded which). Receptor source: a woman aged 45-65 years with acute COVID-19. The CDR3 runs from the conserved cysteine through the conserved F or W. Each record gives: D gene, V gene, clone size, J gene, CDR3 DNA, CDR3 protein. A D gene is named only where the DNA matches it firmly. Rows give clone size only sometimes, using once, few, many, or a class for an expanded clone.

D gene: .
V gene: TRBV19
clone size: .
J gene: TRBJ1-1
CDR3 DNA: TGTGCCAGTAGTATAGGCCACAGGAACACTGAAGCTTTCTTT
CDR3 protein: CASSIGHRNTEAFF

D gene: TRBD2
V gene: TRBV7-6
clone size: .
J gene: TRBJ2-5
CDR3 DNA: TGTGCCAGCAGCCCCGGGACTAGCGGGGGGGAGACCCAGTACTTC
CDR3 protein: CASSPGTSGGETQYF

D gene: .
V gene: TRBV24-1
clone size: .
J gene: TRBJ2-1
CDR3 DNA: TGTGCCACCAGTGGGGAGGACGGTGGCTCCTACAATGAGCAGTTCTTC
CDR3 protein: CATSGEDGGSYNEQFF

D gene: .
V gene: TRBV3-1/TRBV3-2
clone size: few
J gene: TRBJ2-1
CDR3 DNA: TGTGCCAGCAGCCAAGAAGGAGGCGGGAAGTATTACAATGAGCAGTTCTTC
CDR3 protein: CASSQEGGGKYYNEQFF

D gene: .
V gene: TRBV6-5
clone size: .
J gene: TRBJ2-1
CDR3 DNA: TGTGCCAGCAGATCCGACTGGAGCTCCTACAATGAGCAGTTCTTC
CDR3 protein: CASRSDWSSYNEQFF

D gene: .
V gene: TRBV29-1
clone size: .
J gene: TRBJ2-1
CDR3 DNA: TGCAGCGTTAGCGACAGCTCCTACAATGAGCAGTTCTTC
CDR3 protein: CSVSDSSYNEQFF

D gene: TRBD2
V gene: TRBV27
clone size: .
J gene: TRBJ2-1
CDR3 DNA: TGTGCCAGCAGTTTAACCCCGGGACTAGCGGAATACAATGAGCAGTTCTTC
CDR3 protein: CASSLTPGLAEYNEQFF

D gene: TRBD1
V gene: TRBV11-3
clone size: .
J gene: TRBJ2-2
CDR3 DNA: TGTGCCAGCAGCTCCTACAGGGGGCTAACGAACACCGGGGAGCTGTTTTTT
CDR3 protein: CASSSYRGLTNTGELFF

D gene: TRBD2
V gene: TRBV5-1
clone size: .
J gene: TRBJ2-2
CDR3 DNA: TGCGCCAGCAGTCCGGCGGGAGCTGGCACCGGGGAGCTGTTTTTT
CDR3 protein: CASSPAGAGTGELFF

D gene: .
V gene: TRBV7-9
clone size: .
J gene: TRBJ1-2
CDR3 DNA: TGTGCCAGCAGTCCCATCTCAGCAGGGGAAATAGGCTATGGCTACACCTTC
CDR3 protein: CASSPISAGEIGYGYTF

D gene: .
V gene: TRBV7-3
clone size: .
J gene: TRBJ2-5
CDR3 DNA: TGTGCCAGCAGCTTCGACCAAGAGACCCAGTACTTC
CDR3 protein: CASSFDQETQYF

D gene: .
V gene: TRBV9
clone size: .
J gene: TRBJ1-6
CDR3 DNA: TGTGCCAGCAGCGTCGCAGGGTCTTCACCCCTCCACTTT
CDR3 protein: CASSVAGSSPLHF

D gene: TRBD1
V gene: TRBV7-2
clone size: .
J gene: TRBJ2-5
CDR3 DNA: TGTGCCAGCAGCTCTCGACAGGGGCGAGAGACCCAGTACTTC
CDR3 protein: CASSSRQGRETQYF